This T cell receptor (beta chain) was captured in a study of OX40 agonist ivuxolimab in advanced cancers. Study-wide background: As their treatment, patients were administered ivuxolimab, an agonistic anti-OX40 (CD134) antibody. Cancers in dose escalation were hepatocellular, melanoma, renal cell and head and neck. General study findings and limits: With doses of 0.1-3.0 mg/kg, partial responders showed among the lowest clonal expansion.

The sampling schedule covered blood at baseline, cycle 4 day 1, and cycle 7 day 1. Between the trimmed V and J ends, which lost 5 bases and 5 bases, there was a span of 4 bases. This CDR3 spans 11 amino acids. Germline V gives CDR1 SGHNT, CDR2 YENEEA. The assay was immunoSEQ multiplex PCR, and TCRdb's table has in-frame clones only and misses some. The sample has tens of thousands of clones; about nine tenths are singletons. Of note for this clone: Its antigen is not known.

The chain recombines TRBV11-3 with TRBJ2-1; D is ambiguous. The clonotype comes from an adult with an advanced solid tumor such as melanoma, head and neck, liver or kidney cancer. The sample in question was CD4+ or CD8+ T cells sorted from blood, obtained in a trial of the OX40 agonist ivuxolimab. The CDR3 nucleotides are TGTGCCAGCAGCAAAAACAATGAGCAGTTCTTC. This gives the protein CASSKNNEQFF.